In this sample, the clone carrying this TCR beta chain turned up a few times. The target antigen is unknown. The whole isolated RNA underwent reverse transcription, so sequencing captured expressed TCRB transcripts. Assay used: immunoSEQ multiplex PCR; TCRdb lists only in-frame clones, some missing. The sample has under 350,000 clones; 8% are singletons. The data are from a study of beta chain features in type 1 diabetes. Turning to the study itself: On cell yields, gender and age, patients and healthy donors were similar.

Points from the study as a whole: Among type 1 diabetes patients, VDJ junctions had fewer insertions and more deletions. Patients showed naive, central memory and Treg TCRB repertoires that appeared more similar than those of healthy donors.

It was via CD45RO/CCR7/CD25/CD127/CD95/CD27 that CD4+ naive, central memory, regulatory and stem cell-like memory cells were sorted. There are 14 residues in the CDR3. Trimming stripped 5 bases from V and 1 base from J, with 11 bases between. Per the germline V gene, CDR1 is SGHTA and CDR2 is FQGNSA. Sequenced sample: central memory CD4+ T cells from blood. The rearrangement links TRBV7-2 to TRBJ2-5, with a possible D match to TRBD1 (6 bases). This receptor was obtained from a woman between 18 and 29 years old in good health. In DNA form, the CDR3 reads TGTGCCAGCAGCCGAGGGGGTTTCCAAGAGACCCAGTACTTC. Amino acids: CASSRGGFQETQYF.